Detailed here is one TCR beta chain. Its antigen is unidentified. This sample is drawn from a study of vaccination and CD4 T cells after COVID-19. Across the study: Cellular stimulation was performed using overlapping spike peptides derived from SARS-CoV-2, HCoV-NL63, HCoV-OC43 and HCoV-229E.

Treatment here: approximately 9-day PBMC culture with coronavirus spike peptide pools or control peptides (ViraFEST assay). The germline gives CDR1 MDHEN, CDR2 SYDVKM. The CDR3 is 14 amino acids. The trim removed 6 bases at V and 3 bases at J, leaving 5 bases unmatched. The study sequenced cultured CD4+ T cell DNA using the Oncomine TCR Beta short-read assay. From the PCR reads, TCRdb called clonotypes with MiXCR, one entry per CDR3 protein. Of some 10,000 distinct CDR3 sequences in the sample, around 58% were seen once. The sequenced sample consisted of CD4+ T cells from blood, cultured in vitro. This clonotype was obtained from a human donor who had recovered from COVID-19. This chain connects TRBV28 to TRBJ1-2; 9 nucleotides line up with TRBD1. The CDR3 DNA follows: TGTGCCAGCAGGGGACAGGGAACTGACTATGGCTACACCTTC. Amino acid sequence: CASRGQGTDYGYTF.